Reported below is one T cell receptor (beta chain). The authors' processing: Reference gene primer amplification in the assay estimated nucleated cell counts. Clones were read by immunoSEQ multiplex PCR, and TCRdb kept only the in-frame ones, dropping some. That table supplies the V and J calls and clone size; D and trimming were determined from the DNA. Of about 130,000 clones in the sample, around 80% were seen once. The Seattle site enrolled patients during active infection and followed them longitudinally. The sample belongs to a study of blood T cell repertoires in COVID-19. Study details: Samples representing acute and convalescent COVID-19 were sourced from the United States, Italy and Spain. In each case, the material was cDNA or gDNA derived from T cells, B-cell-depleted T cells, or PBMCs.

The CDR3 contains 16 residues. Germline V lookup: CDR1 ENHRY, CDR2 SYGVKD. V gave up 0 bases and J gave up 0 bases; unmatched junction bases: 5. Material: peripheral blood. This receptor was obtained from a man younger than 45 with COVID-19, enrolled during active disease. J is TRBJ2-7 and V is TRBV10-3; 7 nucleotides line up with TRBD2. The CDR3 is CAISESRRGTSYEQYF. The CDR3 DNA reads TGTGCCATCAGTGAGTCAAGGCGGGGGACCTCCTACGAGCAGTACTTC.